This entry lists 14 T cell receptor beta chains sequenced from one sample in a study of T cell clonality in common variable immunodeficiency. TCRdb's table, derived via immunoSEQ multiplex PCR, lists solely in-frame clones and lacks some. This sample shows approximately 56,000 clones and no singletons; around 2% rests with the ten largest. The sample comprised peripheral blood mononuclear cells. These receptors all stem from a person aged 18 to 75 in good health.

This clone was counted many times. The CDR3 end lies 3 residues beyond the end of the read and is filled in from the germline J gene. The chain carries TRBV6-2 or TRBV6-3 and TRBJ2-3; TRBD2 matches 8 bases. The germline V gene has CDR1 MNHEY and CDR2 SVGEGT. Trimming at V came to 6 bases and at J to 4 bases, leaving 12 bases not matched to a gene. The CDR3 is 16 residues long. CDR3 residues: CASRPGPGLAADTQYF. CDR3 DNA, as far as it was read: TGTGCCAGCAGACCTGGACCCGGACTAGCAGCAGATACG.

This clone was seen ten or more times. The read is 3 residues too short to cover the CDR3 end, so that end is filled in from the germline J gene. The V call is TRBV30, the J call TRBJ1-2, with a tentative D call TRBD1 (6 bases). Germline V gene sequence: CDR1 GTSNPN, CDR2 SVGIG (reference sequence). The CDR3 consists of 15 residues. V lost 0 bases and J lost 5, with 16 bases in between. The CDR3 bases that were read are TGTGCCTGGAGTGTGCAGGGAAAGGGGGGGTATGGC. Protein sequence: CAWSVQGKGGYG. The full CDR3 protein is CAWSVQGKGGYGYTF.

This clone was counted at least ten times. The missing CDR3 end, 3 residues past where the read stops, is filled in from the germline J gene. The chain recombines TRBV20-1 with TRBJ2-7; the match to TRBD1 covers 7 bases. The germline V gene has CDR1 DFQATT and CDR2 SNEGSKA (reference sequence). After removal of 6 bases from V and 2 bases from J, the junction contained 10 bases not matched to a gene. This CDR3 has 14 amino acids. The CDR3 DNA, read in part, is TGCAGTGCCCGCCCGGACAGGACAACCTACGAG. Translated: CSARPDRTTYE. The whole CDR3 protein reads CSARPDRTTYEQYF.

About this clone itself: Read coverage stops 3 residues before the CDR3 terminus; the germline J gene supplies the remainder. V and J are TRBV5-1 and TRBJ2-1; D remains ambiguous. Germline V gives CDR1 SGHRS, CDR2 YFSETQ. There are 13 residues in the CDR3. Trimming removed 4 bases from V and 5 bases from J, with 10 bases in between. The CDR3 DNA, read in part, is TGCGCCAGCAGCGATTGGCCCGACAATGAG. Amino acids: CASSDWPDNE. The full CDR3 reads CASSDWPDNEQFF.

As regards this clone: The CDR3 goes on 3 residues after the read ends, and that part is filled in from the germline J gene. V gene TRBV19 combines with J gene TRBJ1-3; a possible D gene is TRBD1 (6 bases). The CDR3 contains 15 residues. Germline V CDR1 and CDR2: LNHDA, SQIVND (reference sequence). Deletions cut 3 bases from V and 1 base from J, with 10 bases between. CDR3 amino acids: CASSMLTGSGNTIYF. The sequenced part of the CDR3 DNA is TGTGCCAGTAGTATGCTTACAGGGTCTGGAAACACC.

About this clone: The sequenced fragment ends 3 residues before the CDR3 boundary, so the rest is inferred from the germline J gene. This chain uses TRBV30 with TRBJ2-2, with 7 bases aligning to TRBD1. Germline V gene lookup returns CDR1 GTSNPN and CDR2 SVGIG (reference sequence). This CDR3 region has 19 residues. CDR3 bases read: TGTGCCTGGAGTGTACAAGGGGGCCAGTCGAGCTCCTATAATTCACCG. Encoded protein: CAWSVQGGQSSSYNSP. The whole CDR3 region reads CAWSVQGGQSSSYNSPLFF.

With respect to this clone: Sequencing ends 3 residues short of the CDR3 end; the germline J gene provides the rest. V usage is TRBV7-9 and J usage is TRBJ1-2, with TRBD1 as a possible D gene (5 bases). The germline V gene has CDR1 SEHNR and CDR2 FQNEAQ (reference sequence). This CDR3 spans 15 amino acids. Trimming left V 5 bases short and J 6 bases short, with 19 bases between. CDR3 sequence reads: CASSTSQGGWNGYTF. The part of the CDR3 DNA that was read is TGTGCCAGCAGCACCAGCCAGGGAGGTTGGAATGGC.

In its sample, this clone was seen a few times. The CDR3 end lies 3 residues beyond the end of the read and is filled in from the germline J gene. The chain has TRBV2 and TRBJ2-3, with 7 bases fitting TRBD2. This CDR3 spans 13 amino acids. The ends lost 4 bases at V and 3 bases at J; junction bases unmatched: 1. CDR1 is SNHLY, CDR2 FYNNEI, per germline. The part of the CDR3 DNA that was read is TGTGCCAGCAGTGCGCGGGAGACAGATACG. Translated, it gives CASSARETDT. The full CDR3 reads CASSARETDTQYF.

A note on this clone: The CDR3 extends 3 residues past the end of the read, so its final part is completed from the germline J gene. This sample also contains other DNA sequences that code for the same CDR3. This rearrangement joins TRBV2 to TRBJ2-7; 7 bases align to TRBD1. V was clipped by 6 bases and J by 4 bases; unmatched bases: 9. Germline V CDR1 and CDR2: SNHLY, FYNNEI. The CDR3 loop spans 14 amino acids. CDR3 bases read: TGTGCCAGCAGGGCCGGGACAGCCTCTTACGAG. Translating gives CASRAGTASYE. The entire CDR3 protein is CASRAGTASYEQYF.

The sample holds many counts of this clone. The read terminates 3 residues ahead of where the CDR3 ends, so the germline J gene completes it. The V and J genes are TRBV5-1 and TRBJ2-5, with 11 nucleotides matching TRBD1. V gave up 4 bases and J gave up 5 bases; unmatched junction bases: 7. This CDR3 has 15 residues. The V gene's germline CDR1 is SGHRS and CDR2 YFSETQ. CDR3 residues: CASSSADRGRETQYF. The part of the CDR3 DNA that was read is TGCGCCAGCAGCAGCGCGGACAGGGGGCGGGAGACC.

This clone appeared many times. The read halts 3 residues ahead of the CDR3 end, with the missing end drawn from the germline J gene. The gene calls are TRBV20-1 and TRBJ2-4; 7 bases align to TRBD1. CDR1 is DFQATT and CDR2 is SNEGSKA in the germline V gene (reference sequence). The CDR3 contains 14 residues. The V segment lost 4 bases and the J segment 5 bases; nucleotides outside the gene matches: 8. The covered CDR3 bases are TGCAGTGCTAAGCGTGCCGGGACAGAAAACATT. This gives the protein CSAKRAGTENI. The entire CDR3 protein is CSAKRAGTENIQYF.

This clone was seen many times. The sequenced fragment ends 3 residues before the CDR3 boundary, so the rest is inferred from the germline J gene. The chain employs TRBV18 and TRBJ1-5, with a weak D call TRBD1 (6 bases). Germline assignment: CDR1 KGHSH and CDR2 LQKENI. The CDR3 runs 16 residues. The V and J ends lost 0 bases and 0 bases respectively, with 9 bases between them. The CDR3 region is CASSPPYRDSNQPQHF. CDR3 DNA (partial): TGTGCCAGCTCACCACCGTACAGGGATAGCAATCAGCCC. The whole variable domain, filled in from reference TRBV18 and TRBJ1-5, reads NAGVMQNPRHLVRRRGQEARLRCSPMKGHSHVYWYRQLPEEGLKFMVYLQKENIIDESGMPKERFSAEFPKEGPSILRIQQVVRGDSAAYFCASSPPYRDSNQPQHFGDGTRLSIL.

In this sample, this clone turned up many times. The read ends 3 residues shy of where the CDR3 ends; the end is completed using the germline J gene. The rearrangement joins TRBV5-1 to TRBJ1-6; the match to TRBD1 covers 8 bases. This CDR3 is 13 amino acids long. From germline, CDR1 is SGHRS and CDR2 YFSETQ. The J segment lost 11 bases and the V segment lost 4 bases, leaving 5 bases of the junction unmatched. The covered CDR3 bases are TGCGCCAGCAGCCCGGGACAGGAGGCACCC. Its protein is CASSPGQEAP. The CDR3 as a whole reads CASSPGQEAPLHF.

This clone turned up a few times. The CDR3 extends 3 residues past the end of the read, so its final part is completed from the germline J gene. This chain connects TRBV19 to TRBJ1-2, with a possible D match to TRBD1 (5 bases). With 4 bases removed from V and 5 bases from J, the gap between germline ends came to 8 bases. Germline CDR1 and CDR2: LNHDA and SQIVND (reference sequence). CDR3 length equals 12 residues. The CDR3 sequence is CASSRGDYGYTF. The sequenced CDR3 bases are TGTGCCAGTAGTAGAGGGGATTATGGC.